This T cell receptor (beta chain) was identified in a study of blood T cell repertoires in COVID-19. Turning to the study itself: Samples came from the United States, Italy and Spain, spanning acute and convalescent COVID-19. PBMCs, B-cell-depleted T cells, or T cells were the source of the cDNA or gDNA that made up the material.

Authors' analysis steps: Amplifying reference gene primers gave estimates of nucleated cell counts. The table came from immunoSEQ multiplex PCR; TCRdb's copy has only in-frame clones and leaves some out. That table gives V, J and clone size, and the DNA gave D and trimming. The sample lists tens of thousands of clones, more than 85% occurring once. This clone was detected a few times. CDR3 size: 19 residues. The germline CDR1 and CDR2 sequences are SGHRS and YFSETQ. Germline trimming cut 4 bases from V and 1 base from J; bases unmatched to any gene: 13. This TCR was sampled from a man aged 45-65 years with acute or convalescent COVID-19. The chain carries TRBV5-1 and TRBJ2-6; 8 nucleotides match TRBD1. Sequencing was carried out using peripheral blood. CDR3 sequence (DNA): TGCGCCAGCAGCCTGGTTATTGCAGGGGGCGTTTCTGGGGCCAACGTCCTGACTTTC. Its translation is CASSLVIAGGVSGANVLTF. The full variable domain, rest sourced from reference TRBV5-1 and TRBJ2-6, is KAGVTQTPRYLIKTRGQQVTLSCSPISGHRSVSWYQQTPGQGLQFLFEYFSETQRNKGNFPGRFSGRQFSNSRSEMNVSTLELGDSALYLCASSLVIAGGVSGANVLTFGAGSRLTVL.